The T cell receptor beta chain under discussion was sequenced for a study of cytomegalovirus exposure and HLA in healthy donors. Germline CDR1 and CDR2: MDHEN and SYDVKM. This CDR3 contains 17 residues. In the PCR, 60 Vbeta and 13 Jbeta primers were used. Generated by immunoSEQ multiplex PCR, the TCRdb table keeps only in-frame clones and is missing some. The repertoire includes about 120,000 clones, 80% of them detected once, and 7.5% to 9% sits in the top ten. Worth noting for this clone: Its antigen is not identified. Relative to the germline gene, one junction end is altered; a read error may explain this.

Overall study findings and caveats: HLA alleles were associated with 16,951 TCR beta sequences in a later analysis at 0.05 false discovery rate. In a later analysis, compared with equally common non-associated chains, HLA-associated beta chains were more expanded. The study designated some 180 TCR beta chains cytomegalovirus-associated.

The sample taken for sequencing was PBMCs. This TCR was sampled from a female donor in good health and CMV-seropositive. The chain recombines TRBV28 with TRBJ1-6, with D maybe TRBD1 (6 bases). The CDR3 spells CASLGSLTGPYNSSLHF. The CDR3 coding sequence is TGTGCCAGCTTGGGGTCGTTAACAGGGCCCTATAATTCATCCCTCCACTTT. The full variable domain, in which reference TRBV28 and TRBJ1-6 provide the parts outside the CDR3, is DVKVTQSSRYLVKRTGEKVFLECVQDMDHENMFWYRQDPGLGLRLIYFSYDVKMKEKGDIPEGYSVSREKKERFSLILESASTNQTSMYLCASLGSLTGPYNSSLHFGNGTRLTVT.